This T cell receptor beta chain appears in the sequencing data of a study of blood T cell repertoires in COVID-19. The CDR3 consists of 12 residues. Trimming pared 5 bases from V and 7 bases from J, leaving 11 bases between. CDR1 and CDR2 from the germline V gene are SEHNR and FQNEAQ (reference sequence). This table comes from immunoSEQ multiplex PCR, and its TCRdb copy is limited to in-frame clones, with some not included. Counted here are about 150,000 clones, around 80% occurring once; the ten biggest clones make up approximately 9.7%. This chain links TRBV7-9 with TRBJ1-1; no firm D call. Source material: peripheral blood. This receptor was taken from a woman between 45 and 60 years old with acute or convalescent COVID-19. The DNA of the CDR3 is TGTGCCAGCAGCCAGGTAGGCAGTGAAGCTTTCTTT. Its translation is CASSQVGSEAFF.